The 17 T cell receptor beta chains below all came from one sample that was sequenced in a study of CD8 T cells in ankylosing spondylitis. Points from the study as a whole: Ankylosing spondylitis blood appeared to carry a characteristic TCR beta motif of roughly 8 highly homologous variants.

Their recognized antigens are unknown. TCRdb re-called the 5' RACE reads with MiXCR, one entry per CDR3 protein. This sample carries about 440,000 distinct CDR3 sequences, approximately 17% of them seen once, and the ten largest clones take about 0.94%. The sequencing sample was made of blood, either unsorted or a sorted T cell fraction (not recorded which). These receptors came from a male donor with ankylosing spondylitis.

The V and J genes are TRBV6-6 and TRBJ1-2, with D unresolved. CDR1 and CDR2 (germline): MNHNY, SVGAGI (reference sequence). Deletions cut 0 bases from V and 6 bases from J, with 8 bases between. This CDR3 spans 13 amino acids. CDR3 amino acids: CASSYSRVDGYTF. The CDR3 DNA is TGTGCCAGCAGTTACTCGAGAGTGGATGGCTACACCTTC.

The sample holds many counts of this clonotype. CDR3 sequence: CASRDTHYEQYF. DNA of the CDR3: TGTGCCAGCAGGGACACCCACTACGAGCAGTACTTC. This sequence joins TRBV6-1 and TRBJ2-7, with a tentative D call TRBD1 (5 bases). CDR1 and CDR2 from the germline V gene are MNHNS and SASEGT. Between the trimmed V and J ends, which lost 6 bases and 3 bases, there was a span of 9 bases. The CDR3 runs to 12 residues.

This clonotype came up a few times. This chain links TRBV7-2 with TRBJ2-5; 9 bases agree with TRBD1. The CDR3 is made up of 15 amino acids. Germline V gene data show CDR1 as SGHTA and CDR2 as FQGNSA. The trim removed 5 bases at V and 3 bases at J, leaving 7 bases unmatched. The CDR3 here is CASSLRDRAKETQYF. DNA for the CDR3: TGTGCCAGCAGCCTTCGGGACAGGGCCAAAGAGACCCAGTACTTC.

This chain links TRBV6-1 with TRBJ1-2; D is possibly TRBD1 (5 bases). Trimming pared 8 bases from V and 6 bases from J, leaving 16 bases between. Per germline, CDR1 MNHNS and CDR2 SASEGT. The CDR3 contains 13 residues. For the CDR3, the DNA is TGTGCCAGCTGCTTGGGCGGAGGGGATGGCTACACCTTC. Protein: CASCLGGGDGYTF.

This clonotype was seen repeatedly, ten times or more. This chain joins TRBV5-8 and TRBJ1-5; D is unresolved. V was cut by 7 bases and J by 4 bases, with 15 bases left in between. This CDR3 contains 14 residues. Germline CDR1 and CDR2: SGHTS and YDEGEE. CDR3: CASELGGFNQPQHF. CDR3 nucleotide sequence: TGTGCCAGCGAGTTGGGAGGGTTTAATCAGCCCCAGCATTTT.

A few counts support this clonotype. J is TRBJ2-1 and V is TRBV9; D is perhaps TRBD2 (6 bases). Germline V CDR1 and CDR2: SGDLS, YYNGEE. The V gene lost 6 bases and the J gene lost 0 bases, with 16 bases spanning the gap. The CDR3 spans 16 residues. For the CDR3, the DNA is TGTGCCAGCACAGGGTCAGGCGGGAACTCCTACAATGAGCAGTTCTTC. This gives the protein CASTGSGGNSYNEQFF.

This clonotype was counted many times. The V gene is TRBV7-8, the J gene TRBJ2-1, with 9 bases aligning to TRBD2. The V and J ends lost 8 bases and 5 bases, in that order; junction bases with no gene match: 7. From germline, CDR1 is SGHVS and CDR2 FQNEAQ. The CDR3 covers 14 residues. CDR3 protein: CASLIRLADNEQFF. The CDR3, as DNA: TGTGCCAGCCTTATACGACTAGCGGACAATGAGCAGTTCTTC.

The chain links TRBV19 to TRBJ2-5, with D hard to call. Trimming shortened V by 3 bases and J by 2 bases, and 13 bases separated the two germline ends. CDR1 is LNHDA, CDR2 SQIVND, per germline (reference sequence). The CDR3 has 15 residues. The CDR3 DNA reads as TGTGCCAGTAGTATGAGCTCGACTCTTCAAGAGACCCAGTACTTC. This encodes CASSMSSTLQETQYF.

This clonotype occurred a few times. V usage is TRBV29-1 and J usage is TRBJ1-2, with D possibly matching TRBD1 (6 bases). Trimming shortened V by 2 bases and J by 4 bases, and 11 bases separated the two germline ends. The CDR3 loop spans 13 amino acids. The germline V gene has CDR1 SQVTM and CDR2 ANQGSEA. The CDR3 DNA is TGCAGCGTTGAACAGGGGCACTCCTATGGCTACACCTTC. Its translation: CSVEQGHSYGYTF.

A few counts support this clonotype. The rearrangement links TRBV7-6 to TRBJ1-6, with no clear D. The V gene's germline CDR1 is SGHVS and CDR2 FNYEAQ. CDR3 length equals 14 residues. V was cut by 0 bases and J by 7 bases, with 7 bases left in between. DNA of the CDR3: TGTGCCAGCAGCTTAGCACAGCTGAATTCACCCCTCCACTTT. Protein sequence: CASSLAQLNSPLHF.

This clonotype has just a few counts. The CDR3 spells CSARDDRDYNNEQFF. The CDR3 nucleotides are TGCAGTGCTAGAGACGACAGGGATTATAACAATGAGCAGTTCTTC. The chain carries TRBV20-1 and TRBJ2-1; 7 bases match TRBD1. After removal of 0 bases from V and 5 bases from J, the junction contained 7 bases not matched to a gene. Per the germline V gene, CDR1 is DFQATT and CDR2 is SNEGSKA (reference sequence). This CDR3 spans 15 amino acids.

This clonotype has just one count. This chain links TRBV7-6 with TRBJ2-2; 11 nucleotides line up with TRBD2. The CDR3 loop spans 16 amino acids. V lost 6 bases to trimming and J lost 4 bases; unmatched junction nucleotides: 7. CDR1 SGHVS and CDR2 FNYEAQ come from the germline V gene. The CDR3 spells CASSPISGGATGELFF. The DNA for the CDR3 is TGTGCCAGCAGTCCGATTAGCGGGGGGGCCACCGGGGAGCTGTTTTTT.

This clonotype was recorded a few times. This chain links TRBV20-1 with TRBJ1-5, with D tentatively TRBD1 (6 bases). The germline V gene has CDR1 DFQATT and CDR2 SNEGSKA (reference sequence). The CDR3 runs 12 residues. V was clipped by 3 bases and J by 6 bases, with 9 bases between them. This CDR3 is CSASGGAQPQHF. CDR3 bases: TGCAGTGCTAGTGGGGGGGCTCAGCCCCAGCATTTT.

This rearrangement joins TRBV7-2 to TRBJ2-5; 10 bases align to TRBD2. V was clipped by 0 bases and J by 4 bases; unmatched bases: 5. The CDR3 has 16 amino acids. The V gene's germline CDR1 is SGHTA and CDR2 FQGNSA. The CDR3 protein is CASSLASGRASETQYF. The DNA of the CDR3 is TGTGCCAGCAGCTTAGCCAGCGGGAGGGCATCAGAGACCCAGTACTTC.

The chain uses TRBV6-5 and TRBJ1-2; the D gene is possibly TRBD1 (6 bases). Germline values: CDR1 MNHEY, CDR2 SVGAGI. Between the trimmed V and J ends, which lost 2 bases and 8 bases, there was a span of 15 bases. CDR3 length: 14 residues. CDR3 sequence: CASSYQNEDSGYTF. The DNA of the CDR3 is TGTGCCAGCAGTTACCAGAACGAGGACAGCGGCTACACCTTC.

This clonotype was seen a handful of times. CDR3 sequence reads: CASSVVPDSDTDTQYF. CDR3 coding DNA: TGTGCCAGCAGCGTAGTCCCCGACAGTGACACAGATACGCAGTATTTT. The chain combines TRBV9 with TRBJ2-3; D may be TRBD1 (5 bases). Germline CDR1 reads SGDLS; CDR2 reads YYNGEE. Trimming took off 0 bases at V and 2 bases at J, with 13 bases between the two ends. This CDR3 has 16 amino acids.

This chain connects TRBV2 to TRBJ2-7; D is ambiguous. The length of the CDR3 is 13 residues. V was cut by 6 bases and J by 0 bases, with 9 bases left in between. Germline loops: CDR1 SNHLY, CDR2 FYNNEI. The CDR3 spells CASSSDASYEQYF. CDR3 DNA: TGTGCCAGCAGCTCGGACGCCTCCTACGAGCAGTACTTC.